The entry that follows covers one T cell receptor beta chain sequence. This sample stems from a study of blood T cell repertoires in COVID-19. In the study's own analysis: Estimation of nucleated cell counts relied on the amplification of reference gene primers. Generated by immunoSEQ multiplex PCR, the TCRdb table keeps only in-frame clones and is missing some. V and J calls and clone size are copied from that table; D and trimming were computed from the DNA. The profile shows about 150,000 clones, around 84% of them singletons. The CDR3 has 16 amino acids. The V and J ends lost 6 bases and 7 bases, in that order; junction bases with no gene match: 13. Germline assignment: CDR1 MNHEY and CDR2 SMNVEV (reference sequence).

Sample: peripheral blood. This chain joins TRBV27 and TRBJ2-1; 9 bases fit TRBD2. This clonotype originated in a man aged 45 to 65 with active or convalescent COVID-19. CDR3 nucleotide sequence: TGTGCCAGCAGCCAATTCGCTAGCGGGGAGTATAATGAGCAGTTCTTC. It translates to CASSQFASGEYNEQFF.